Listed here are 6 T cell receptor beta chains from one sample, sequenced in a study of CD4+ T cells in melanoma. The assay was immunoSEQ multiplex PCR, and TCRdb's table has in-frame clones only and misses some. The sample carries around 10,000 clones, approximately 67% recorded once. The sequenced sample was cells from a culture (not recorded whether cultured in vitro). The receptor source for this set is a human donor with melanoma.

The chain links TRBV7-9 to TRBJ1-1; unclear D gene. The CDR3 extends over 17 amino acids. Germline CDR1 is SEHNR and CDR2 is FQNEAQ (reference sequence). The V gene lost 4 bases and the J gene lost 5 bases, with 23 bases spanning the gap. The CDR3 DNA reads as TGTGCCAGCAGCTCCAATAGCTGGTTAAAGGTGCGGACTGAAGCTTTCTTT. Translating it yields CASSSNSWLKVRTEAFF.

J is TRBJ2-2 and V is TRBV29-1; D uncertain. The CDR3 runs to 18 residues. Germline CDR1 SQVTM, CDR2 ANQGSEA. V gave up 8 bases and J gave up 0 bases, with 25 bases separating them. CDR3 amino acids: CSMKGIQKSGANTGELFF. For the CDR3, the DNA is TGCAGCATGAAGGGTATACAGAAGTCTGGGGCGAACACCGGGGAGCTGTTTTTT.

The chain links TRBV7-3 to TRBJ2-2, with TRBD1 matching over 8 bases. The CDR3 extends over 17 amino acids. Germline V CDR1 and CDR2: SGHTA, FQGTGA. Trimming took 2 bases from V and 5 from J; bases not matched to a gene: 10. This chain's CDR3 is CASSLHPGGAFTGELFF. The CDR3 DNA sequence: TGTGCCAGCAGCTTACACCCAGGGGGCGCATTTACCGGGGAGCTGTTTTTT. Using reference TRBV7-3 and TRBJ2-2 for the parts outside the CDR3, the full variable domain is GAGVSQTPSNKVTEKGKYVELRCDPISGHTALYWYRQSLGQGPEFLIYFQGTGAADDSGLPNDRFFAVRPEGSVSTLKIQRTERGDSAVYLCASSLHPGGAFTGELFFGEGSRLTVL.

The chain is built from TRBV29-1 and TRBJ2-3; D not resolved. Trimming shortened V by 1 base and J by 0 bases, and 8 bases separated the two germline ends. CDR1 is SQVTM and CDR2 is ANQGSEA in the germline V gene. The CDR3 is made up of 14 amino acids. The CDR3 protein is CSVEGRLSTDTQYF. The DNA of the CDR3 is TGCAGCGTTGAAGGCAGGCTGAGCACAGATACGCAGTATTTT.

The V call is TRBV30, the J call TRBJ2-1; no clear D. From germline, CDR1 is GTSNPN and CDR2 SVGIG (reference sequence). The ends were cut back, 0 bases at V and 10 bases at J, with 13 bases in the middle. The CDR3 spans 13 residues. DNA of the CDR3: TGTGCCTGGAGTGTACCCCCCTACGGGGAGCAGTTCTTC. It yields the protein CAWSVPPYGEQFF.

Written as DNA, the CDR3 is TGCGCCAGCAGTTTTCAGAAGGGGAATCAGCCCCAGCATTTT. This encodes CASSFQKGNQPQHF. The J gene is TRBJ1-5, the V gene TRBV23-1; tentative D call: TRBD1 (5 bases). TRBV23-1 is recorded as an ORF, its role being uncertain. The CDR3 is made up of 14 amino acids. V lost 5 bases and J 4 bases, leaving 12 bases between the germline ends.